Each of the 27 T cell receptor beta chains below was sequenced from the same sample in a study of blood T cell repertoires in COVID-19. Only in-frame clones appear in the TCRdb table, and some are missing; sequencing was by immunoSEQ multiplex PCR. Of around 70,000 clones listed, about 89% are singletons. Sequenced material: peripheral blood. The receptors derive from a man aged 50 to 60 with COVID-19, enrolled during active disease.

The CDR3 DNA sequence: TGTGCCAGCAGCCCGAGACTAGCGGGAGCCGGGGAGCTGTTTTTT. Its translation: CASSPRLAGAGELFF. The genes are TRBV7-9 and TRBJ2-2; 12 bases agree with TRBD2. V shed 5 bases, J shed 6 bases, and the junction held 4 bases outside the gene matches. This CDR3 has 15 amino acids. CDR1 SEHNR and CDR2 FQNEAQ come from the germline V gene (reference sequence). The whole variable domain, filled in from reference TRBV7-9 and TRBJ2-2, reads DTGVSQNPRHKITKRGQNVTFRCDPISEHNRLYWYRQTLGQGPEFLTYFQNEAQLEKSRLLSDRFSAERPKGSFSTLEIQRTEQGDSAMYLCASSPRLAGAGELFFGEGSRLTVL.

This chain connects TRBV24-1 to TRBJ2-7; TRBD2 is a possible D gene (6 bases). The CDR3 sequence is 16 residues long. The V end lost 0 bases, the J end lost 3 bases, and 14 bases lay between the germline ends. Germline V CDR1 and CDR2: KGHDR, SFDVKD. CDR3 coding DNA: TGTGCCACCAGTGATTTGTGTCCAGCGGGCCGCTACGAGCAGTACGTC. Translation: CATSDLCPAGRYEQYV.

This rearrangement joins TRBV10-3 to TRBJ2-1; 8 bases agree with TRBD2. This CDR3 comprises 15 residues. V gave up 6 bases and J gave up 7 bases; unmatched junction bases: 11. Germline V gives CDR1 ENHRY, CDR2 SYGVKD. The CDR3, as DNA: TGTGCCATCAGGACGACTCGGGAGGGCCGAAATGAGCAGTTCTTC. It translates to CAIRTTREGRNEQFF.

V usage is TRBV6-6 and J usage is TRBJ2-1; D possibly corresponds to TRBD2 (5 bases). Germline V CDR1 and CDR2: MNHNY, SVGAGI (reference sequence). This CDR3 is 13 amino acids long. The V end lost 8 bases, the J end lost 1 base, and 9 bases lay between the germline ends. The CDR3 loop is CASGEKSYNEQFF. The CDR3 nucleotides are TGTGCCAGCGGGGAGAAATCCTACAATGAGCAGTTCTTC.

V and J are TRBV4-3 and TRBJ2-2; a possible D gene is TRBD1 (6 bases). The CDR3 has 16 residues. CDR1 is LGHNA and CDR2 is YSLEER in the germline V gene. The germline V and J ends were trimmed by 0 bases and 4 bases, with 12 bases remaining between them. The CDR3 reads CASSQERQVPTGELFF. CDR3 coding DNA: TGCGCCAGCAGCCAAGAGAGACAGGTCCCCACCGGGGAGCTGTTTTTT.

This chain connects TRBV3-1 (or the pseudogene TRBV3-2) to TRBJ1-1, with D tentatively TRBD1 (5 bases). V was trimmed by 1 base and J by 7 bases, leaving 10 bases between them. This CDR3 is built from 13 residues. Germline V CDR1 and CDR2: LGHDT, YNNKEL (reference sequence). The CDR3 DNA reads TGTGCCAGCAGCCAAGTTCGGGGGAGTGAAGCTTTCTTT. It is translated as CASSQVRGSEAFF.

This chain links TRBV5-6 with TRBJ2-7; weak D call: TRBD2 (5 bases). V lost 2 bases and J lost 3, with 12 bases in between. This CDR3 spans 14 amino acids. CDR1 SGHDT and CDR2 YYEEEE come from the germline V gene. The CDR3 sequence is CASSFVTAGYEQYV. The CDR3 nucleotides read TGTGCCAGCAGCTTTGTTACCGCGGGCTACGAGCAGTACGTC.

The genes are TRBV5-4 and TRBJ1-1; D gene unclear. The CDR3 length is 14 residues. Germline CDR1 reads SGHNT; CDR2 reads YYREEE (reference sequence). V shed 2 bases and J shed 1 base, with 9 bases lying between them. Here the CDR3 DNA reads TGTGCCAGCAGCTTTCGGTCCGCGAACACTGAAGCTTTCTTT. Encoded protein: CASSFRSANTEAFF.

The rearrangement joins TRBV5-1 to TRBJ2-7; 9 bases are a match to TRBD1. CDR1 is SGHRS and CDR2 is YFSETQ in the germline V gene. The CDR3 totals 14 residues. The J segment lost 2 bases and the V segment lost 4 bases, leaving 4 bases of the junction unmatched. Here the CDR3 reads CASSQGQGAYEQYF. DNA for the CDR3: TGCGCCAGCAGCCAGGGACAGGGAGCCTACGAGCAGTACTTC. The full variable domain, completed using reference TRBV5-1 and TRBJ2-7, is KAGVTQTPRYLIKTRGQQVTLSCSPISGHRSVSWYQQTPGQGLQFLFEYFSETQRNKGNFPGRFSGRQFSNSRSEMNVSTLELGDSALYLCASSQGQGAYEQYFGPGTRLTVT.

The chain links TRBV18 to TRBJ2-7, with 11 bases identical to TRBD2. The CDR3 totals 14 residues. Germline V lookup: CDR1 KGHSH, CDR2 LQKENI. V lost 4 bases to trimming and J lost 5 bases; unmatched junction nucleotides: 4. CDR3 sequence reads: CASSLTSGTDEQYF. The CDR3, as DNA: TGTGCCAGCTCACTGACTAGCGGGACAGACGAGCAGTACTTC.

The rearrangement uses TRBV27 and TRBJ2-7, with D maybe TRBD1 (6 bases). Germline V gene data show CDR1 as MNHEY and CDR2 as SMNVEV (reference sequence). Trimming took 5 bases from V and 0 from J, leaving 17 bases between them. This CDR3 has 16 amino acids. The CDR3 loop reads CASSPIPGQISYEQYV. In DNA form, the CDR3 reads TGTGCCAGCAGTCCGATCCCGGGACAAATCTCCTACGAGCAGTACGTC.

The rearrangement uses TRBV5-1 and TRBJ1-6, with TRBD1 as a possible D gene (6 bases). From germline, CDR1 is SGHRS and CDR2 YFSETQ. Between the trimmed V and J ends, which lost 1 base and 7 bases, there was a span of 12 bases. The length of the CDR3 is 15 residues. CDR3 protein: CASSLSWTENSPLHF. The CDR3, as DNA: TGCGCCAGCAGCTTGAGTTGGACAGAGAATTCACCCCTCCACTTT.

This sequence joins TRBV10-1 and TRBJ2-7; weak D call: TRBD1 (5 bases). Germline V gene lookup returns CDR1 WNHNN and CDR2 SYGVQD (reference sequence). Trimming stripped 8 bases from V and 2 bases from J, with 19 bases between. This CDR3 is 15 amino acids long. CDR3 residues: CASQEGMTVTYEQYV. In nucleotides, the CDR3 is TGCGCCAGCCAAGAAGGGATGACAGTAACCTACGAGCAGTACGTC.

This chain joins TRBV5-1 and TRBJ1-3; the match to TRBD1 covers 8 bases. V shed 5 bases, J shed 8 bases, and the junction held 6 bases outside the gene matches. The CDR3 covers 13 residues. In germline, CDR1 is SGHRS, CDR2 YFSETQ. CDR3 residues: CASSSDRADTIYF. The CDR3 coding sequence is TGCGCCAGCAGTTCGGACAGGGCGGACACCATATATTTT.

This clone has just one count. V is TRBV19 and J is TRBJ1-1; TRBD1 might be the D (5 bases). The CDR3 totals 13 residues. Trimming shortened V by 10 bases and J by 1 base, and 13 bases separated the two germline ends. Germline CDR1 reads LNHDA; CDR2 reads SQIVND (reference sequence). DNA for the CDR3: TGTGCCACCCGGGACTCACCGAACACTGAAGCTTTCTTT. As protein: CATRDSPNTEAFF.

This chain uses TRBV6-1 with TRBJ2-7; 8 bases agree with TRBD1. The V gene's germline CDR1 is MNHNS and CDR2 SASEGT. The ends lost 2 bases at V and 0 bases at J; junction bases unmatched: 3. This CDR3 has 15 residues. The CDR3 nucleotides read TGTGCCAGCAGTGAAATAACAGGGGGCTCCTACGAGCAGTACGTC. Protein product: CASSEITGGSYEQYV.

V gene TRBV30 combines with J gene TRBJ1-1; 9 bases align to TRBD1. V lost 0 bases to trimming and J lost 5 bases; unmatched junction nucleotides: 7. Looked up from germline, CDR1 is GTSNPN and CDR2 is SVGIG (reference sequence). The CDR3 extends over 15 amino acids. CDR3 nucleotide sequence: TGTGCCTGGAGTGTACGGACAGGGGCGGGAACTGAAGCTTTCTTT. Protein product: CAWSVRTGAGTEAFF. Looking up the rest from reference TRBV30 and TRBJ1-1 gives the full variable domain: SQTIHQWPATLVQPVGSPLSLECTVEGTSNPNLYWYRQAAGRGLQLLFYSVGIGQISSEVPQNLSASRPQDRQFILSSKKLLLSDSGFYLCAWSVRTGAGTEAFFGQGTRLTVV.

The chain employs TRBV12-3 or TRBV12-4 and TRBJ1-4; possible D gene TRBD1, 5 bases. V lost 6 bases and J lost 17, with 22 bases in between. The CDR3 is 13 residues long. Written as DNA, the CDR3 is TGTGCCAGCAGCCCTGGGGGGGGGAAAAGACTATTTTTT. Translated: CASSPGGGKRLFF.

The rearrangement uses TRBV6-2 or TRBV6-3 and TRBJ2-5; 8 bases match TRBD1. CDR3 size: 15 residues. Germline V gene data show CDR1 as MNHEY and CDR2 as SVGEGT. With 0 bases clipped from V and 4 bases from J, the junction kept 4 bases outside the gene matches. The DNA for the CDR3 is TGTGCCAGCAGTTACTCCCGGACAGGGAGAGAGACCCAGTACTTC. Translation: CASSYSRTGRETQYF.

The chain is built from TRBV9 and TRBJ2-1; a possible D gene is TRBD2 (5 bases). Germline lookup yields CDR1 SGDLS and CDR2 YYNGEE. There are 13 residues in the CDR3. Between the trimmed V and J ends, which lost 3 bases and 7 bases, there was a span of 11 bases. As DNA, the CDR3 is TGTGCCAGCAGCGCCCTAGCCTGGAATGAGCAGTTCTTC. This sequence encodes CASSALAWNEQFF.

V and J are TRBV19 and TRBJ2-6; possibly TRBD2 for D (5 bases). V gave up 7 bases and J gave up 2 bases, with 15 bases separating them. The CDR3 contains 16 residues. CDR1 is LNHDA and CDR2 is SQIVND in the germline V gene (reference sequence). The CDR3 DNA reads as TGTGCCAGTACCCGTGAGCCGGGAACTGGGGCCAACGTCCTGACTTTC. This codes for CASTREPGTGANVLTF.

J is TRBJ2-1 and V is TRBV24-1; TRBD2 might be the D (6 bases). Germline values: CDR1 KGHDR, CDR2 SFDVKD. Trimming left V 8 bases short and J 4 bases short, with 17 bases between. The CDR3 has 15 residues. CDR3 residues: CATMSGLASYNEQFF. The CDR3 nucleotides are TGTGCCACCATGTCTGGGCTAGCGAGTTACAATGAGCAGTTCTTC.

The CDR3 reads CAIYRGNEQFF. In DNA form, the CDR3 reads TGTGCCATCTACAGGGGCAATGAGCAGTTCTTC. This chain uses TRBV10-3 with TRBJ2-1; 7 nucleotides match TRBD1. V dropped 8 bases and J dropped 6; count of bases not matched to a gene: 1. Germline loops: CDR1 ENHRY, CDR2 SYGVKD. This CDR3 has 11 residues.

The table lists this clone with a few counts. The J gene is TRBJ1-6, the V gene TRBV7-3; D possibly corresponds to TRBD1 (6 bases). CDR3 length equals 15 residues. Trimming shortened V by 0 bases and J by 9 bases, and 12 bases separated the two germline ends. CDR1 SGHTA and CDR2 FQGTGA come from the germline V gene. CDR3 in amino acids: CASSLTGRGVSPLHF. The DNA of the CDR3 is TGTGCCAGCAGCTTAACGGGCAGGGGAGTTTCACCCCTCCACTTT.

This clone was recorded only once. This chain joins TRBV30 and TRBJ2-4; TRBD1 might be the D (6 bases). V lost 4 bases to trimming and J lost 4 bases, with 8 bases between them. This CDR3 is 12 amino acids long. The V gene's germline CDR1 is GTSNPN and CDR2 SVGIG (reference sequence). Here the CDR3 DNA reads TGTGCCTGGACGAGGGGGAAAAACATTCAGTACTTC. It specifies CAWTRGKNIQYF.

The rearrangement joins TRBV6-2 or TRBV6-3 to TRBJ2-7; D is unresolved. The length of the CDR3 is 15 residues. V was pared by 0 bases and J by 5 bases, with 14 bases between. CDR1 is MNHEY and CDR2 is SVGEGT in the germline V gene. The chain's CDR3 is CASSYSRLEADEQYF. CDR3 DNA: TGTGCCAGCAGTTACTCGAGGCTAGAGGCCGACGAGCAGTACTTC.

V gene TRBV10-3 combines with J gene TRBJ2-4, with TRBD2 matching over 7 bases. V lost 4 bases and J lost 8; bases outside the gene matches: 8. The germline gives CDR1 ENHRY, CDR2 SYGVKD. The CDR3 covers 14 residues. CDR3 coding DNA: TGTGCCATCAGTGCGGGGGGAGGGTCGGACATTCAGTACTTC. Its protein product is CAISAGGGSDIQYF.